The present T cell receptor (beta chain) was sequenced within a study of blood T cells in healthy people across ages. Per germline, CDR1 SNHLY and CDR2 FYNNEI. This CDR3 region has 14 residues. V shed 8 bases, J shed 3 bases, and the junction held 4 bases outside the gene matches. The authors ran a second PCR of about 7 to 12 cycles using a sample-barcoded 5' primer and a J-beta primer mix. TCRdb passed the 5' RACE reads through MiXCR, listing each CDR3 protein once. The sample consists of about 750,000 distinct CDR3 sequences, about 53% of them appearing once. The receptor was derived from an elderly man in good health. The genes are TRBV2 and TRBJ2-3; TRBD1 matches 11 bases. Material for sequencing was blood. CDR3: CASLRDRGTDTQYF. The CDR3, as DNA: TGTGCCAGCCTCCGGGACAGGGGGACAGATACGCAGTATTTT.